This T cell receptor beta chain was sequenced during a study of shared clonotypes between healthy human individuals. Profiled with immunoSEQ multiplex PCR; TCRdb holds only in-frame clones, not every one. This table has approximately 2.5 million clones, just over 90% appearing once. Study-level results: Clonotypes which were not shared had lower generation probabilities than clonotypes that all four donors shared. Tissues were not sampled, only blood, and their repertoires likely differ. A few donors shared about 5% of their naive CD4 clonotypes.

On this clone itself: No antigen is known for it.

The CDR3 is 16 residues long. The germline CDR1 and CDR2 sequences are SNHLY and FYNNEI. V lost 0 bases and J lost 4; bases outside the gene matches: 2. V usage is TRBV2 and J usage is TRBJ2-2; 10 bases are shared with TRBD1. The receptor comes from a man aged 18 to 30 in good health. The material sequenced was naive CD4+ T cells sorted from blood. Subset noted: CD45RA+ positively selected. The CDR3 DNA is TGTGCCAGCAGTGAAGCCGGGACAGGGGTCACCGGGGAGCTGTTTTTT. Translating gives CASSEAGTGVTGELFF.